The 5 T cell receptor beta chains given below trace back to one sample, sequenced in a study of Ad26.COV2.S vaccination and SARS-CoV-2 variants. The assay was immunoSEQ multiplex PCR, and TCRdb's table has in-frame clones only and misses some. Of some 350,000 clones listed, roughly 85% are singletons. Specified treatment: around 19 received Ad26.COV2.S at low or high dose, single or two shots; roughly five received placebo; per-sample allocation not given. Material that was analyzed had been drawn on day 63 after the first vaccine or placebo injection. The sequencing used peripheral blood, collected in a trial of Ad26.COV2.S vaccine versus placebo. The receptors shown here come from a person between 18 and 65 years old who received the Ad26.COV2.S COVID-19 vaccine or a placebo.

The V call is TRBV4-1, the J call TRBJ1-1; D gene ambiguous. The germline V gene encodes CDR1 MGHRA and CDR2 YSYEKL. The V end was cut by 2 bases, the J end by 1 base, with 11 bases between. This CDR3 region has 15 residues. The CDR3 region is CASSQQAGRNTEAFF. CDR3 DNA: TGCGCCAGCAGCCAACAGGCGGGGAGGAACACTGAAGCTTTCTTT.

V gene TRBV25-1 combines with J gene TRBJ1-1; a possible D gene is TRBD1 (5 bases). Germline V gene lookup returns CDR1 MGHDK and CDR2 SYGVNS. Trimming took 3 bases from V and 8 from J, leaving 10 bases between them. The CDR3 runs 12 residues. The CDR3 here is CASSEGRGEAFF. Here the CDR3 DNA reads TGTGCCAGCAGTGAGGGGCGGGGAGAAGCTTTCTTT.

This clone was recorded many times. The rearrangement links TRBV5-6 to TRBJ2-3; D not resolved. Deletions cut 4 bases from V and 0 bases from J, with 6 bases between. The germline CDR1 and CDR2 sequences are SGHDT and YYEEEE. CDR3 length: 13 amino acids. The CDR3 DNA is TGTGCCAGCAGCGGAAGCAGCACAGATACGCAGTATTTT. Translating it yields CASSGSSTDTQYF.

V usage is TRBV7-2 and J usage is TRBJ1-6, with D tentatively TRBD1 (5 bases). Germline V gene lookup returns CDR1 SGHTA and CDR2 FQGNSA. The CDR3 contains 15 residues. V was clipped by 5 bases and J by 5 bases, with 13 bases between them. DNA for the CDR3: TGTGCCAGCAGCCCTCGGGGGAGAGATAATTCACCCCTCCACTTT. Protein product: CASSPRGRDNSPLHF.

The chain combines TRBV2 with TRBJ2-4, with 8 bases aligning to TRBD1. The CDR3 consists of 13 residues. Germline V gives CDR1 SNHLY, CDR2 FYNNEI. V lost 4 bases to trimming and J lost 5 bases; unmatched junction nucleotides: 1. The CDR3 bases are TGTGCCAGCAGTGTGGACAGGGAAAACATTCAGTACTTC. The encoded protein is CASSVDRENIQYF.